This T cell receptor (beta chain) was captured by sequencing in a study of blood T cells in healthy people across ages. With each sample, at least 5 micrograms of total RNA were extracted. The germline CDR1 and CDR2 sequences are MGHRA and YSYEKL. The CDR3 extends over 16 amino acids. The use of a sample-barcoded 5' primer and a J-beta primer mix characterized a second PCR of about 6 to 12 cycles. TCRdb re-called the 5' RACE reads through MiXCR, storing one row per CDR3 protein. Among approximately 1.5 million distinct CDR3 sequences listed, roughly 43% were seen once. The sequencing input was blood. This chain connects TRBV4-1 to TRBJ2-1, with 7 nucleotides matching TRBD1. Near its end, the DNA agrees better with TRBJ2-7, so the J call may be wrong. The origin of this receptor is a woman younger than 35 in good health. The CDR3: CASSQDKEQGYYEQYF. As DNA, the CDR3 is TGCGCCAGCAGCCAAGACAAGGAACAGGGGTACTACGAGCAGTACTTC.